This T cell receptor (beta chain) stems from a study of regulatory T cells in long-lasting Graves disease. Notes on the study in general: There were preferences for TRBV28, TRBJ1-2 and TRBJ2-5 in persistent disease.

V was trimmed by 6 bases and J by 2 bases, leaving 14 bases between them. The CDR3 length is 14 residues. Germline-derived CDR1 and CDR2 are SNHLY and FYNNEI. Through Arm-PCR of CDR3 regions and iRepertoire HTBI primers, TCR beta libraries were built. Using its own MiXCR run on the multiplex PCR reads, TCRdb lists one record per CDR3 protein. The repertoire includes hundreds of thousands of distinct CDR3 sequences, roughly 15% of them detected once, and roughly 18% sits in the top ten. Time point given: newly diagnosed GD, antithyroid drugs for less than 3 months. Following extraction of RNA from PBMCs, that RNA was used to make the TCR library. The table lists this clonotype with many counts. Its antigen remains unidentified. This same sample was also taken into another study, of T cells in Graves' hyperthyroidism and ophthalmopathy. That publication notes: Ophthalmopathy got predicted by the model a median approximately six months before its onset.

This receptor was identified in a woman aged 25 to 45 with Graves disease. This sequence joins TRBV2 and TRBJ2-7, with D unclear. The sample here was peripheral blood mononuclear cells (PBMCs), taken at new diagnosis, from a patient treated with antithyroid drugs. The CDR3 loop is CASRNDGPTYEQYF. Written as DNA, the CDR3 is TGTGCCAGCAGAAACGACGGACCTACCTACGAGCAGTACTTC.